The clone carrying this T cell receptor beta chain turned up a few times. The sample is drawn from a study of CDR3 diversity in severe acne. Germline assignment: CDR1 LNHDA and CDR2 SQIVND (reference sequence). The CDR3 runs to 15 residues. Deletions cut 3 bases from V and 5 bases from J, with 14 bases between. MiXCR was run by TCRdb on the PCR reads, yielding one entry per CDR3 protein. Of more than 80,000 distinct CDR3 sequences detected, around 47% appear once; the ten largest clones hold approximately 10%. The sequenced sample was blood. The rearrangement joins TRBV19 to TRBJ2-4; perhaps TRBD2 as D (6 bases). This TCR was sampled from a male donor with severe acne vulgaris. The DNA of the CDR3 is TGTGCCAGTAGTATCTGGCGGGAACGTCAAAACATTCAGTACTTC. Translating it yields CASSIWRERQNIQYF.